The rows below give T cell receptor beta chains drawn from one sample of a study of cytomegalovirus exposure and HLA in healthy donors. TCRdb keeps only in-frame clones here, not all; method: immunoSEQ multiplex PCR. Of approximately 97,000 clones listed, approximately 73% are singletons. Specimen: PBMCs. These receptors all come from a man aged 40-49 years in good health and CMV-seronegative. Both conserved end residues are part of each CDR3. The order of the fields is clone size, D gene, J gene, V gene, CDR3 DNA, CDR3 protein. D genes are given only for firm matches. Clone sizes are given selectively: once, few, many, or a class where the clone is expanded.

clone_size: .
d_call: .
j_call: TRBJ1-5
v_call: TRBV7-2
cdr3_nt: TGTGCCAGCAGCCGTCGACAGGACGGTCAGCCCCAGCATTTT
cdr3_aa: CASSRRQDGQPQHF

clone_size: .
d_call: .
j_call: TRBJ2-1
v_call: TRBV6-5
cdr3_nt: TGTGCCAGCAGTTACGGGGCAAACAATGAGCAGTTCTTC
cdr3_aa: CASSYGANNEQFF

clone_size: .
d_call: .
j_call: TRBJ2-7
v_call: TRBV5-4
cdr3_nt: TGTGCCAGCAGCTTGCAGGCAGGCCCCTACGAGCAGTACTTC
cdr3_aa: CASSLQAGPYEQYF

clone_size: .
d_call: .
j_call: TRBJ2-7
v_call: TRBV5-1
cdr3_nt: TGCGCCAGCAGATGGACAGTCTCCTACGAGCAGTACTTC
cdr3_aa: CASRWTVSYEQYF

clone_size: .
d_call: .
j_call: TRBJ1-2
v_call: TRBV7-2
cdr3_nt: TGTGCCAGCAGCTTAGCGGCTTGGGGGGATGGCTACACCTTC
cdr3_aa: CASSLAAWGDGYTF

clone_size: few
d_call: .
j_call: TRBJ2-3
v_call: TRBV2
cdr3_nt: TGTGCCAGCAGGGGGGCCCCAGATACGCAGTATTTT
cdr3_aa: CASRGAPDTQYF

clone_size: .
d_call: TRBD2
j_call: TRBJ2-7
v_call: TRBV4-3
cdr3_nt: TGCGCCAGCCCCCGGGGGGACCGGGACTACGAGCAGTACTTC
cdr3_aa: CASPRGDRDYEQYF

clone_size: .
d_call: .
j_call: TRBJ1-2
v_call: TRBV29-1
cdr3_nt: TGCAGCGTTGCCGTTGATATGTTTAGTGGCTACACCTTC
cdr3_aa: CSVAVDMFSGYTF

clone_size: .
d_call: .
j_call: TRBJ1-6
v_call: TRBV9
cdr3_nt: TGTGCCAGCAGCGTAGGTCCAGGCAGCTCCTATAATTCACCCCTCCACTTT
cdr3_aa: CASSVGPGSSYNSPLHF

clone_size: .
d_call: .
j_call: TRBJ1-2
v_call: TRBV4-3
cdr3_nt: TGCGCCAGCAGCCAAGTGTGGCAGGGAGGCTATGGCTACACCTTC
cdr3_aa: CASSQVWQGGYGYTF

clone_size: .
d_call: .
j_call: TRBJ1-6
v_call: TRBV2
cdr3_nt: TGTGCCAGCAGTGTGGAACAGCTTGCTTCACCCCTCCACTTT
cdr3_aa: CASSVEQLASPLHF

clone_size: .
d_call: .
j_call: TRBJ1-2
v_call: TRBV13
cdr3_nt: TGTGCCAGCAGCGAAGGGGGAATGAACTATGGCTACACCTTC
cdr3_aa: CASSEGGMNYGYTF

clone_size: .
d_call: TRBD1
j_call: TRBJ1-2
v_call: TRBV5-4
cdr3_nt: TGTGCCAGCAGCTTGGGCCCGGGACAGGGTAACTATGGCTACACCTTC
cdr3_aa: CASSLGPGQGNYGYTF

clone_size: .
d_call: .
j_call: TRBJ2-1
v_call: TRBV27
cdr3_nt: TGTGCCAGCAGTTTCAGGACAAACTCCGGGCAGTTCTTC
cdr3_aa: CASSFRTNSGQFF

clone_size: .
d_call: .
j_call: TRBJ1-5
v_call: TRBV2
cdr3_nt: TGTGCCAGCAGTCTAGACGGATTATATCAGCCCCAGCATTTT
cdr3_aa: CASSLDGLYQPQHF

clone_size: once
d_call: TRBD1
j_call: TRBJ1-2
v_call: TRBV4-1
cdr3_nt: TGCGCCAGCAGCCAAATAAATGGACAGGGCCTTTATGGCTACACCTTC
cdr3_aa: CASSQINGQGLYGYTF

clone_size: few
d_call: .
j_call: TRBJ2-3
v_call: TRBV7-3
cdr3_nt: TGTGCCAGCAGCTTAAGTCTGGACTCTAGCACAGATACGCAGTATTTT
cdr3_aa: CASSLSLDSSTDTQYF

clone_size: once
d_call: TRBD1
j_call: TRBJ2-7
v_call: TRBV6-6
cdr3_nt: TGTGCCAGCAGTTGGACCGGGACAGGGGACGAGCAGTACTTC
cdr3_aa: CASSWTGTGDEQYF

clone_size: .
d_call: .
j_call: TRBJ2-7
v_call: TRBV13
cdr3_nt: TGTGCCAGCAGCTTAGGGGACAGATCCTACGAGCAGTACTTC
cdr3_aa: CASSLGDRSYEQYF

clone_size: .
d_call: TRBD1
j_call: TRBJ2-7
v_call: TRBV4-1
cdr3_nt: TGCGCCAGCAGCCAAGTATTCGGACAGGGGCGCGAGCAGTACTTC
cdr3_aa: CASSQVFGQGREQYF

clone_size: .
d_call: TRBD1
j_call: TRBJ1-4
v_call: TRBV7-2
cdr3_nt: TGTGCCAGCGGATCACAGGGGGGATGGGGAAAACTGTTTTTT
cdr3_aa: CASGSQGGWGKLFF

clone_size: .
d_call: .
j_call: TRBJ2-7
v_call: TRBV6-1
cdr3_nt: TGTGCCAGCAGTGAAGTGCTAACCTACGAGCAGTACTTC
cdr3_aa: CASSEVLTYEQYF

clone_size: .
d_call: .
j_call: TRBJ2-1
v_call: TRBV29-1
cdr3_nt: TGCAGCGTTGACGACAGCTACAATGAGCAGTTCTTC
cdr3_aa: CSVDDSYNEQFF

clone_size: .
d_call: TRBD2
j_call: TRBJ2-5
v_call: TRBV10-3
cdr3_nt: TGTGCCATCAGTGACCCCTGGGCGGGGGGCGGAGAGACCCAGTACTTC
cdr3_aa: CAISDPWAGGGETQYF

clone_size: .
d_call: TRBD1
j_call: TRBJ1-5
v_call: TRBV5-4
cdr3_nt: TGTGCCAGCAGCCCGGGGACAGGAGGGGTTGATCAGCCCCAGCATTTT
cdr3_aa: CASSPGTGGVDQPQHF

clone_size: once
d_call: .
j_call: TRBJ1-5
v_call: TRBV30
cdr3_nt: TGTGCCTGGAGCGCGGCGGCCGTGGGTCAGCCCCAGCATTTT
cdr3_aa: CAWSAAAVGQPQHF

clone_size: few
d_call: .
j_call: TRBJ2-1
v_call: TRBV27
cdr3_nt: TGTGCCAGCAGTTCCCCGGTCTCCCGGGCCTACAATGAGCAGTTCTTC
cdr3_aa: CASSSPVSRAYNEQFF

clone_size: .
d_call: .
j_call: TRBJ1-1
v_call: TRBV30
cdr3_nt: TGTGCCTGGAGTGTCGAGGGTTGGGATGAAGCTTTCTTT
cdr3_aa: CAWSVEGWDEAFF

clone_size: .
d_call: TRBD1
j_call: TRBJ2-1
v_call: TRBV4-1
cdr3_nt: TGCGCCAGCAGCCCCCAACCTGCCGGGACAGCCTACAATGAGCAGTTCTTC
cdr3_aa: CASSPQPAGTAYNEQFF

clone_size: .
d_call: TRBD1
j_call: TRBJ1-3
v_call: TRBV5-6
cdr3_nt: TGTGCCAGCAGCCCGGGACAGGGGGCAGCCATATATTTT
cdr3_aa: CASSPGQGAAIYF

clone_size: .
d_call: TRBD1
j_call: TRBJ1-2
v_call: TRBV5-4
cdr3_nt: TGTGCCAGCAGATCCGGGACAGGGCTTAACTATGGCTACACCTTC
cdr3_aa: CASRSGTGLNYGYTF

clone_size: .
d_call: .
j_call: TRBJ2-7
v_call: TRBV21-1
cdr3_nt: TGTGCCAGCAGCAAAGCCACCGGGCCCCAGGGGTCCTACGAGCAGTACTTC
cdr3_aa: CASSKATGPQGSYEQYF

clone_size: few
d_call: TRBD1
j_call: TRBJ1-1
v_call: TRBV4-1
cdr3_nt: TGCGCCAGCAGCCAGATCGGACAGGGTTGGAGCACTGAAGCTTTCTTT
cdr3_aa: CASSQIGQGWSTEAFF

clone_size: .
d_call: TRBD2
j_call: TRBJ2-5
v_call: TRBV5-1
cdr3_nt: TGCGCCAGCAGCTTGCAGGCTAGCGGCGATCAAGAGACCCAGTACTTC
cdr3_aa: CASSLQASGDQETQYF

clone_size: .
d_call: .
j_call: TRBJ1-1
v_call: TRBV2
cdr3_nt: TGTGCCAGCAGTGGCCGTAGGGCGGACACCATGAACACTGAAGCTTTCTTT
cdr3_aa: CASSGRRADTMNTEAFF

clone_size: .
d_call: .
j_call: TRBJ1-6
v_call: TRBV7-8
cdr3_nt: TGTGCCAGCAGTAACAGGGCAGCAAGCTCCTATAATTCACCCCTCCACTTT
cdr3_aa: CASSNRAASSYNSPLHF

clone_size: .
d_call: TRBD1
j_call: TRBJ2-7
v_call: TRBV29-1
cdr3_nt: TGCAGCGTCCGGGACAGGGGCTACGAGCAGTACTTC
cdr3_aa: CSVRDRGYEQYF

clone_size: few
d_call: .
j_call: TRBJ2-7
v_call: TRBV4-3
cdr3_nt: TGCGCCAGCAGCCCGAGGGCGGGGGCACTTTACGAGCAGTACTTC
cdr3_aa: CASSPRAGALYEQYF

clone_size: few
d_call: TRBD2
j_call: TRBJ2-3
v_call: TRBV6-5
cdr3_nt: TGTGCCAGCAGTTACTCGCCGGGGGGGCCAGATACGCAGTATTTT
cdr3_aa: CASSYSPGGPDTQYF

clone_size: .
d_call: TRBD1
j_call: TRBJ1-5
v_call: TRBV5-1
cdr3_nt: TGCGCCAGCAGCGATGGAGGGACAGGCGACAATCAGCCCCAGCATTTT
cdr3_aa: CASSDGGTGDNQPQHF

clone_size: .
d_call: .
j_call: TRBJ2-1
v_call: TRBV2
cdr3_nt: TGTGCCAGTTACCGGGACTTGTCAACCACAGTGCAGTTCTTC
cdr3_aa: CASYRDLSTTVQFF

clone_size: once
d_call: TRBD2
j_call: TRBJ2-7
v_call: TRBV29-1
cdr3_nt: TGCAGCGTTCATAGCGGGGTAAGCTCCTACGAGCAGTACTTC
cdr3_aa: CSVHSGVSSYEQYF